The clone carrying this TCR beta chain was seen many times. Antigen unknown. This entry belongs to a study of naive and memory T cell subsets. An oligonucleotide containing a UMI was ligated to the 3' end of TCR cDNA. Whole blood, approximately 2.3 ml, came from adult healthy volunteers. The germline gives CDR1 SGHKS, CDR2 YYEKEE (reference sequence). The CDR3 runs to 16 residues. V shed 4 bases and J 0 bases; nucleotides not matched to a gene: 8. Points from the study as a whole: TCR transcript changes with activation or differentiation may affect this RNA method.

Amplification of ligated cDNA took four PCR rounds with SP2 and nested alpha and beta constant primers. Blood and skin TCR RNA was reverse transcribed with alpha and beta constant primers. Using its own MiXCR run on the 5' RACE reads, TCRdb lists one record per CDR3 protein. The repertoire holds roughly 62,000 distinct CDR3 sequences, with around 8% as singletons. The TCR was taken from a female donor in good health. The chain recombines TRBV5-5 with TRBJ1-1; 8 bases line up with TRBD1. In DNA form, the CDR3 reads TGTGCCAGCAGCCCCAACAGGGGGGCCATGAACACTGAAGCTTTCTTT. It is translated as CASSPNRGAMNTEAFF.